This is a list of T cell receptor beta chains from one sample in a study of blood T cell repertoires in COVID-19. Produced via immunoSEQ multiplex PCR; TCRdb's table is partial and in-frame only. The data hold 70,000 to 90,000 clones, with 65% to 90% observed a single time. Sequenced sample: peripheral blood. These receptors were collected from a man between 60 and 75 years old with acute or convalescent COVID-19. CDR3s include the opening cysteine and the closing phenylalanine or tryptophan. The D gene is left open where the match is weak.

j_call d_call v_call cdr3_aa cdr3_nt
TRBJ2-2 - TRBV18 CASSPPIRSGTGELFF TGTGCCAGCTCACCACCGATCCGCTCCGGCACCGGGGAGCTGTTTTTT
TRBJ2-4 TRBD2 TRBV23-1 CASSQSVGTSGGAPKNIQYF TGCGCCAGCAGTCAATCGGTAGGGACTAGCGGGGGGGCCCCTAAAAACATTCAGTACTTC
TRBJ1-2 - TRBV11-2 CASSFSSGNYGYTF TGTGCCAGCAGCTTCAGTTCAGGGAACTATGGCTACACCTTC
TRBJ1-1 - TRBV5-8 CASSPGGVWHTEAFF TGTGCCAGCAGCCCGGGGGGGGTTTGGCACACTGAAGCTTTCTTT
TRBJ2-3 - TRBV5-5 CASSLVYAQAQMIF TGTGCCAGCAGCTTGGTGTACGCCCAAGCTCAAATGATTTTT
TRBJ2-5 TRBD1 TRBV27 CASSLGPGGGKTQETQYF TGTGCCAGCAGTTTAGGGCCAGGGGGTGGAAAAACACAAGAGACCCAGTACTTC
TRBJ2-3 TRBD2 TRBV11-2 CASSLGGASGRDTDTQYF TGTGCCAGCAGCTTAGGGGGGGCTAGCGGGAGGGACACAGATACGCAGTATTTT
TRBJ2-1 - TRBV5-1 CASSSPLPTSYNEQFF TGCGCCAGCAGCTCGCCACTGCCAACTTCCTACAATGAGCAGTTCTTC
TRBJ2-3 TRBD2 TRBV4-1 CASSQEPSGITDTQYF TGCGCCAGCAGCCAAGAGCCTAGCGGGATTACGGATACGCAGTATTTT
TRBJ2-1 TRBD2 TRBV7-9 CASSLASSGMTEQFF TGTGCCAGCAGCTTAGCTTCTAGCGGGATGACTGAGCAGTTCTTC
TRBJ2-7 - TRBV11-3 CASSARQGGGEQYF TGTGCCAGCAGCGCGCGACAGGGAGGCGGCGAGCAGTACTTC
TRBJ2-1 TRBD1 TRBV5-1 CASSNDGTGPYNEQFF TGCGCCAGCAGCAACGACGGGACAGGGCCTTACAATGAGCAGTTCTTC
TRBJ2-7 TRBD1 TRBV5-5 CASSLPDRGINEQYF TGTGCCAGCAGCTTACCTGACAGGGGAATTAACGAGCAGTACTTC